This TCR beta chain was observed in a study of T cells after yellow fever vaccination. For the study at large: SMART-Seq v4 Ultra Low Input prepared libraries from low-cell fractions.

This clonotype was detected a few times. Its antigen is still unknown. Study-wide findings and caveats: Booster sampling recovered most clones from primary vaccination (approximately 97% CD4, around 90% CD8). Secondary responses were weaker yet peaked faster, day 5 versus 15.

TCRdb re-called the 5' RACE reads through MiXCR, storing one row per CDR3 protein. The table has 150,000 to 200,000 distinct CDR3 sequences, 8% to 13% seen once. The germline CDR1 and CDR2 sequences are MGHRA and YSYEKL. Trimming at V came to 3 bases and at J to 6 bases, leaving 3 bases not matched to a gene. The CDR3 length is 15 residues. The rearrangement uses TRBV4-1 and TRBJ2-1, with 12 bases matching TRBD2. The TCR was taken from a man aged 18-30 years who received the YFV17D yellow fever vaccine. The source was CD8+ T cells sorted from PBMCs, collected 15 days after the yellow fever booster vaccination. For the CDR3, the DNA is TGCGCCAGCAGCCAGCTACTAGCGGGGGGCAATGAGCAGTTCTTC. This translates into CASSQLLAGGNEQFF.